This T cell receptor beta chain was recovered during a study of blood T cell repertoires in COVID-19. At the level of the study: Acute and convalescent COVID-19 specimens originated in the United States, Italy and Spain. PBMCs, B-cell-depleted T cells, or T cells provided the cDNA or gDNA that made up the material.

Original processing methods: By means of reference gene primer amplification, nucleated cell counts were estimated. Sequencing was performed with immunoSEQ multiplex PCR; in TCRdb, only in-frame clones are kept and a portion is missing. Clone size and V and J calls were adopted from that table, with D and trimming inferred from the DNA. This table has approximately 65,000 clones, around nine tenths appearing once. In germline, CDR1 is SGHDT, CDR2 YYEEEE. The ends lost 0 bases at V and 3 bases at J; junction bases unmatched: 9. The CDR3 extends over 17 amino acids. This chain joins TRBV5-6 and TRBJ1-2, with 9 bases that match TRBD1. Sequencing was performed on peripheral blood. This sequence originates from a young woman with acute or convalescent COVID-19. CDR3 coding DNA: TGTGCCAGCAGCTTGGTAGGGACAGGGTTGCACCACTATGGCTACACCTTC. Its translation is CASSLVGTGLHHYGYTF.